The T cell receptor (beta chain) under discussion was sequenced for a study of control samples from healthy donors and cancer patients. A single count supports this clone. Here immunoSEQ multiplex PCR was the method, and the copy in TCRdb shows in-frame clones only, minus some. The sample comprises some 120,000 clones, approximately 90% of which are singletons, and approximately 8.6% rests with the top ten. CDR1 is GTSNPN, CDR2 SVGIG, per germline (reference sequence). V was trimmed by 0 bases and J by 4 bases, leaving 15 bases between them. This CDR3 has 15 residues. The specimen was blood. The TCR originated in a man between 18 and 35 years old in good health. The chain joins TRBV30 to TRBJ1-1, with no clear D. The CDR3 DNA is TGTGCCTGGAGTGTAAGGGTTCTGCGGGGCACTGAAGCTTTCTTT. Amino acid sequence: CAWSVRVLRGTEAFF. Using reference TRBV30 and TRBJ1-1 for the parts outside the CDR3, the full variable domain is SQTIHQWPATLVQPVGSPLSLECTVEGTSNPNLYWYRQAAGRGLQLLFYSVGIGQISSEVPQNLSASRPQDRQFILSSKKLLLSDSGFYLCAWSVRVLRGTEAFFGQGTRLTVV.